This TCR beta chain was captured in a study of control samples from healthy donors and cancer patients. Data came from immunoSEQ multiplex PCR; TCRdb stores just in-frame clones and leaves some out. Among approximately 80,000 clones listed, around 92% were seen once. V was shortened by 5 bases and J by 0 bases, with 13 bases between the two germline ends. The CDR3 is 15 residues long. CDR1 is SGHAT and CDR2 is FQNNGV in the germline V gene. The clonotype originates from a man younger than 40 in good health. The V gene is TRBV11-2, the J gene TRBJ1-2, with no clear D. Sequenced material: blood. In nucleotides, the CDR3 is TGTGCCAGCAGCCCCATTAATCAGGCTAACTATGGCTACACCTTC. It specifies CASSPINQANYGYTF. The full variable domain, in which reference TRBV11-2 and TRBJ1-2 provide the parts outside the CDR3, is EAGVAQSPRYKIIEKRQSVAFWCNPISGHATLYWYQQILGQGPKLLIQFQNNGVVDDSQLPKDRFSAERLKGVDSTLKIQPAKLEDSAVYLCASSPINQANYGYTFGSGTRLTVV.